This is a list of T cell receptor beta chains from one sample in a study of persistence of HIV-infected CD4 T cells. Sequencing used immunoSEQ multiplex PCR; TCRdb keeps in-frame clones, though not all of them. This table holds roughly 41,000 clones, over 80% found once. Their antigens remain unidentified. The sample in question was CD4+ T cells sorted from PBMCs after approximately 18-hour stimulation, obtained from a patient who received antiretroviral therapy. The source of these receptors is an adult man with HIV who was CMV-seropositive. Both conserved end residues are part of each CDR3. D genes are given only for firm matches. A clone size is listed for some rows: how often the clone was seen (once, few, many), or a class if it is expanded.

j_call v_call d_call clone_size cdr3_nt cdr3_aa
TRBJ2-3 TRBV27 TRBD2 - TGTGCCAGCAGTCCCACCGGACTAGCGGTTACCACAGATACGCAGTATTTT CASSPTGLAVTTDTQYF
TRBJ1-1 TRBV27 - few TGTGCCAGCAGTTTCGTTCAGAACACTGAAGCTTTCTTT CASSFVQNTEAFF
TRBJ1-3 TRBV6-6 - - TGTGCCAGCAGTTACTCGGCTTTATGGGATGGAAACACCATATATTTT CASSYSALWDGNTIYF
TRBJ1-1 TRBV6-2/TRBV6-3 TRBD1 - TGTGCCAGCAGTTACTCAACTGGACAGGGGAGGTCGAACACTGAAGCTTTCTTT CASSYSTGQGRSNTEAFF
TRBJ1-5 TRBV5-1 - - TGCGCCAGCAGCCCCGAGGGGGGTAAGGATCAGCCCCAGCATTTT CASSPEGGKDQPQHF
TRBJ1-1 TRBV19 - - TGTGCCAGTAGTATGATGGGGCGGACTGAAGCTTTCTTT CASSMMGRTEAFF
TRBJ1-1 TRBV15 - - TGTGCCACCAGCAGCAACAGGGCAACGGTGGGACACACTGAAGCTTTCTTT CATSSNRATVGHTEAFF
TRBJ2-3 TRBV24-1 - - TGTGCCACCAGTGCCGGCACAGATACGCAGTATTTT CATSAGTDTQYF
TRBJ2-7 TRBV10-3 - - TGTGCCACGCAAACAGGGCTCCACGAGCAGTACTTC CATQTGLHEQYF
TRBJ2-1 TRBV4-1 - - TGCGCCAGCAGCCAAGAAGCCACCTCCAATGAGCAGTTCTTC CASSQEATSNEQFF
TRBJ1-5 TRBV19 - - TGTGCCAGTAGTATACAGGAGGGCAATCAGCCCCAGCATTTT CASSIQEGNQPQHF
TRBJ1-2 TRBV6-5 TRBD1 - TGTGCCAGCAGTCTCCGGGACAGCCAAAACACCTTC CASSLRDSQNTF
TRBJ1-4 TRBV6-5 TRBD1 - TGTGCCAGCAGTTTGCTGGGACAGGGAGACGAAAAACTGTTTTTT CASSLLGQGDEKLFF
TRBJ1-4 TRBV3-1/TRBV3-2 - - TGTGCCAGCAGCATACGACCAAGCGGGGAAAAACTGTTTTTT CASSIRPSGEKLFF
TRBJ2-1 TRBV28 - - TGTGCCAGCTCAAGGGGTTCAGGAGGGCGGAATGAGCAGTTCTTC CASSRGSGGRNEQFF
TRBJ1-4 TRBV29-1 - - TGCAGCGTCCTCAGGGATTTGGATGAAAAACTGTTTTTT CSVLRDLDEKLFF
TRBJ2-1 TRBV6-5 TRBD2 few TGTGCCAGCGGCCGAGCGGGGGCTTTTGGCGATGAGCAGTTCTTC CASGRAGAFGDEQFF
TRBJ1-1 TRBV4-1 - few TGCGCCAGCAGCCAAGAGCAACGAAGTTACACTGAAGCTTTCTTT CASSQEQRSYTEAFF
TRBJ2-3 TRBV19 - - TGTGCCAGTATGCGAGGCGATTCCACAGATACGCAGTATTTT CASMRGDSTDTQYF
TRBJ2-7 TRBV7-3 - - TGTGCCAGCAGCTTAACCCCCCCATCCTTGGCGTCCCCTCCCGAGCAGTACTTC CASSLTPPSLASPPEQYF
TRBJ1-2 TRBV4-1 - - TGCGCCAGCAGCCAAGATGTTCCCACAGGGTCGGGGGGACGCTATGGCTACACCTTC CASSQDVPTGSGGRYGYTF
TRBJ2-3 TRBV27 - few TGTGCCAGCAGTTTAGGAGCCAGCCCGGCCCCTCAGAATACGCAGTATTTT CASSLGASPAPQNTQYF
TRBJ1-2 TRBV7-8 TRBD1 - TGTGCCAGCAGCTTAGGACCGACAGGGTCCTATGGCTACACCTTC CASSLGPTGSYGYTF
TRBJ2-2 TRBV15 - - TGTGCCACCAGCAGAGTGCGAGGAATCGGGGAGCTGTTTTTT CATSRVRGIGELFF
TRBJ1-2 TRBV18 TRBD1 - TGTGCCAGCTCACCACCGGTCGGACAGGGGAACTATGGCTACACCTTC CASSPPVGQGNYGYTF
TRBJ1-6 TRBV14 - - TGTGCCAGCAGCCGGGACGGATTAAATTCACCCCTCCACTTT CASSRDGLNSPLHF
TRBJ2-1 TRBV29-1 TRBD1 - TGCAGCGGCCGACAGGGGAATGAGCAGTTCTTC CSGRQGNEQFF
TRBJ2-2 TRBV4-1 TRBD2 - TGCGCCAGCAGCCAAGATTATTGGAGCGGGGGGAACACCGGGGAGCTGTTTTTT CASSQDYWSGGNTGELFF
TRBJ1-1 TRBV9 - few TGTGCCAGCAGCGTAGAAGGGGACACTGAAGCTTTCTTT CASSVEGDTEAFF
TRBJ1-6 TRBV6-5 - - TGTGCCAGCAGCTTCAATAATTCACCCCTCCACTTT CASSFNNSPLHF
TRBJ2-2 TRBV7-8 - - TGTGCCAGCAGCCCAAGGGAACAGCTAACCGGGGAGCTGTTTTTT CASSPREQLTGELFF